The present TCR beta chain was sequenced within a study of response to subunit inactivated influenza vaccine. Overall study results and limits: Authors suggested that a seasonal influenza vaccination recruits few new T cells each time.

In TCRdb, the RT-PCR reads were re-called with MiXCR into one record per CDR3 protein. The sample shows more than 400,000 distinct CDR3 sequences, around 9.9% of them seen only once. This clonotype was seen a few times. Its specificity is unknown. The receptor was isolated from a man aged 50-60 years who received an inactivated influenza vaccine. Source: PBMCs from blood, taken 45 days after vaccination.

CDR3 protein: CASSQVPGGNQPQHF. CDR3 in DNA: TGCGCCAGCAGCCAAGTCCCAGGGGGCAATCAGCCCCAGCATTTT. V is TRBV4-1 and J is TRBJ1-5, with D maybe TRBD1 (6 bases). V was shortened by 1 base and J by 2 bases, with 9 bases between the two germline ends. The CDR3 loop spans 15 amino acids. CDR1 and CDR2 (germline): MGHRA, YSYEKL.